This passage covers 20 T cell receptor beta chains from one sample sequenced in a study of blood T cells in healthy people across ages. The use of a sample-barcoded 5' primer and a J-beta primer mix characterized a second PCR of roughly 6 to 11 cycles. TCRdb reanalysed the 5' RACE reads using MiXCR and keeps one entry per CDR3 protein. The table lists over 600,000 distinct CDR3 sequences, less than 45% of them singletons, with roughly 30% in the top ten. What was sequenced was blood. These receptors all come from a man older than 75 in good health.

The rearrangement joins TRBV14 to TRBJ2-5, with D possibly matching TRBD2 (5 bases). The J call may be incorrect, as the DNA end agrees better with TRBJ2-1. CDR1 is SGHDN, CDR2 FVKESK, per germline. This CDR3 has 17 residues. CDR3 protein: CASSSYRGAGGQETQFF. CDR3 bases: TGTGCCAGCAGCTCCTACCGGGGTGCGGGCGGGCAAGAGACCCAGTTCTTC.

J is TRBJ1-6 and V is TRBV6-5; D is perhaps TRBD1 (5 bases). CDR1 and CDR2 from the germline V gene are MNHEY and SVGAGI. The V end was cut by 2 bases, the J end by 6 bases, with 11 bases between. The CDR3 has 15 amino acids. The CDR3 DNA reads as TGTGCCAGCAGTTACGTCGGGACCGCTAATTCACCCCTCCACTTT. Its translation is CASSYVGTANSPLHF.

Only a few counts were recorded for this clonotype. The chain has TRBV6-5 and TRBJ2-1, with D perhaps TRBD2 (6 bases). The CDR3 is 14 amino acids. Trimming pared 5 bases from V and 6 bases from J, leaving 14 bases between. Per germline, CDR1 MNHEY and CDR2 SVGAGI. The CDR3 sequence: CASSPPRGGNEQFF. The CDR3 nucleotides read TGTGCCAGCAGTCCCCCTCGGGGAGGCAATGAGCAGTTCTTC.

V and J are TRBV24-1 and TRBJ1-2; the match to TRBD1 covers 7 bases. The CDR3 has 15 amino acids. Germline loops: CDR1 KGHDR, CDR2 SFDVKD. After removal of 0 bases from V and 7 bases from J, the junction contained 7 bases not matched to a gene. CDR3 bases: TGTGCCACCAGTGATTTGCAGGGGGGCGCAAGTGGCTACACCTTC. Protein product: CATSDLQGGASGYTF.

The chain is built from TRBV6-2 or TRBV6-3 and TRBJ2-7, with unresolved D. CDR1 is MNHEY, CDR2 SVGEGT, per germline. V lost 5 bases, J lost 3 bases, and 14 bases lay in between. The CDR3 is 14 residues long. The CDR3 coding sequence is TGTGCCAGCAGTGACTTGGGAATTGGCTACGAGCAGTACTTC. Amino acids: CASSDLGIGYEQYF.

The J gene is TRBJ2-7, the V gene TRBV12-3 or TRBV12-4; 7 nucleotides match TRBD1. CDR3 size: 13 residues. The ends lost 6 bases at V and 3 bases at J; junction bases unmatched: 5. CDR3 sequence: CASSMGTDYEQYF. CDR3 bases: TGTGCCAGCAGCATGGGGACAGACTACGAGCAGTACTTC.

CDR3 sequence (DNA): TGTGCCAGCAGTTCCGGCCAGGAGGCGTGGGAGCAGTACTTC. This encodes CASSSGQEAWEQYF. This chain uses TRBV28 with TRBJ2-7; maybe TRBD2 (5 bases). The germline CDR1 and CDR2 sequences are MDHEN and SYDVKM. CDR3 length equals 14 residues. V lost 4 bases and J lost 7, with 17 bases in between. The complete variable domain, with remaining parts taken from reference TRBV28 and TRBJ2-7, reads DVKVTQSSRYLVKRTGEKVFLECVQDMDHENMFWYRQDPGLGLRLIYFSYDVKMKEKGDIPEGYSVSREKKERFSLILESASTNQTSMYLCASSSGQEAWEQYFGPGTRLTVT.

In its sample, this clonotype was seen once. The rearrangement links TRBV20-1 to TRBJ2-2, with 8 bases identical to TRBD1. Trimming took 3 bases from V and 5 from J; bases not matched to a gene: 2. The CDR3 covers 13 residues. Germline V gives CDR1 DFQATT, CDR2 SNEGSKA (reference sequence). The CDR3 sequence is CSARNRGTGELFF. The CDR3 DNA sequence: TGCAGTGCTAGGAACAGGGGGACCGGGGAGCTGTTTTTT.

A few counts support this clonotype. The CDR3 is CASSQNQKPGLYEQYF. The CDR3 region has the DNA TGTGCCAGCAGCCAAAACCAGAAACCCGGGCTATACGAGCAGTACTTC. The gene calls are TRBV4-2 and TRBJ2-4; D unclear. Matching the DNA end better, TRBJ2-7 makes the J call doubtful. Germline-derived CDR1 and CDR2 are LGHNA and YNFKEQ. This CDR3 has 16 amino acids.

The chain combines TRBV7-2 with TRBJ2-3; 11 nucleotides align to TRBD2. CDR3 size: 18 residues. J was trimmed by 0 bases and V by 1 base; bases with no gene match: 6. Germline V gene sequence: CDR1 SGHTA, CDR2 FQGNSA. The CDR3 coding sequence is TGTGCCAGCAGCTTAGTCCCGGGACTAGCGGTTAGCACAGATACGCAGTATTTT. Its protein is CASSLVPGLAVSTDTQYF.

The genes are TRBV3-1 and TRBJ2-5; D unclear. In germline, CDR1 is LGHDT, CDR2 YNNKEL (reference sequence). This CDR3 is 15 amino acids long. With 4 bases removed from V and 1 base from J, the gap between germline ends came to 13 bases. The CDR3 sequence: CASSPRGDIQETQYF. CDR3 in DNA: TGTGCCAGCAGCCCCAGAGGCGATATCCAAGAGACCCAGTACTTC.

The chain is built from TRBV20-1 and TRBJ2-7; 11 bases align to TRBD2. The J call is doubtful: the DNA matches TRBJ2-5 better. The CDR3 spans 17 residues. The germline V gene encodes CDR1 DFQATT and CDR2 SNEGSKA (reference sequence). This CDR3 is CSARPGLAELPPGTQYF. CDR3 DNA: TGCAGTGCTAGGCCGGGACTAGCGGAGCTACCACCCGGGACCCAGTACTTC.

This clonotype was picked up many times. This rearrangement joins TRBV12-3 or TRBV12-4 to TRBJ2-5; D might be TRBD1 or TRBD2, each matching 5 bases. Deletions cut 5 bases from V and 1 base from J, with 11 bases between. The CDR3 is made up of 14 amino acids. DNA of the CDR3: TGTGCCAGCAGTGTAGGGACGATCCAAGAGACCCAGTACTTC. It yields the protein CASSVGTIQETQYF.

This clonotype occurred a few times. The V and J genes are TRBV6-5 and TRBJ2-7, with TRBD1 identical over 9 bases. CDR3 size: 14 residues. V lost 6 bases, J lost 3 bases, and 6 bases stayed unmatched. Germline CDR1 is MNHEY and CDR2 is SVGAGI. The CDR3 protein is CASRRTGEYYEQYF. DNA of the CDR3: TGTGCCAGCAGGAGGACAGGGGAATACTACGAGCAGTACTTC.

This sequence joins TRBV7-8 and TRBJ2-5; 8 bases fit TRBD2. The CDR3 totals 15 residues. V shed 4 bases and J 4 bases; nucleotides not matched to a gene: 8. The germline V gene has CDR1 SGHVS and CDR2 FQNEAQ. The CDR3 spells CASSSRGGRPETQYF. CDR3 sequence (DNA): TGTGCCAGCAGCTCTCGGGGGGGCCGACCAGAGACCCAGTACTTC.

As regards this clonotype: A read error may explain this, as a much larger clone is one base away. The V gene is TRBV4-2, the J gene TRBJ2-5; 10 bases match TRBD2. Germline CDR1 is LGHNA and CDR2 is YNFKEQ. The ends lost 0 bases at V and 5 bases at J; junction bases unmatched: 3. The CDR3 has 15 amino acids. DNA of the CDR3: TGTGCCAGCAGCCAAGAGGTGACTAGCGGGGAGACCCAGTACTTC. Its protein is CASSQEVTSGETQYF.

As regards this clonotype: A far larger clone lies a single base away; this is likely a read error. V usage is TRBV29-1 and J usage is TRBJ2-4; 7 nucleotides match TRBD1. The J call may be incorrect, as the DNA end agrees better with TRBJ2-7. CDR3 size: 11 residues. CDR1 is SQVTM and CDR2 is ANQGSEA in the germline V gene. The CDR3 spells CSAGRQGEQYF. The CDR3 coding sequence is TGCAGCGCTGGCCGACAGGGCGAGCAGTACTTC.

J is TRBJ2-7 and V is TRBV28; perhaps D is TRBD1 or TRBD2 (5 bases each). V dropped 6 bases and J dropped 2 bases, with 14 bases sitting between them. Germline CDR1 is MDHEN and CDR2 is SYDVKM. The CDR3 extends over 14 amino acids. For the CDR3, the DNA is TGTGCCAGCAGAGGGACGGTTGGCGCCTACGAGCAGTACTTC. This translates into CASRGTVGAYEQYF.

The V and J genes are TRBV7-6 and TRBJ2-7, with a tentative D call TRBD2 (5 bases). Per the germline V gene, CDR1 is SGHVS and CDR2 is FNYEAQ. V dropped 1 base and J dropped 6 bases, with 19 bases sitting between them. The CDR3 has 16 amino acids. The CDR3: CASSLGFGSNVVEQYF. CDR3 DNA sequence: TGTGCCAGCAGCTTAGGATTTGGGAGTAATGTTGTCGAGCAGTACTTC.

The chain has TRBV4-1 and TRBJ1-4, with a tentative D call TRBD1 (5 bases). CDR3 length equals 18 residues. V lost 0 bases and J lost 0, with 14 bases in between. Germline lookup yields CDR1 MGHRA and CDR2 YSYEKL. The CDR3 reads CASSQDVAGRTTNEKLFF. CDR3 in DNA: TGCGCCAGCAGCCAAGATGTGGCAGGGAGAACAACTAATGAAAAACTGTTTTTT.